This TCR beta chain was observed in a study of cytomegalovirus exposure and HLA in healthy donors. This clone occurred a few times. Germline CDR1 SEHNR, CDR2 FQNEAQ (reference sequence). The CDR3 has 14 residues. V shed 6 bases and J 5 bases; nucleotides not matched to a gene: 4. The PCR ran on 60 Vbeta and 13 Jbeta primers. Using immunoSEQ multiplex PCR, the repertoire was profiled, and TCRdb retains in-frame clones only, with some absent. This table holds some 120,000 clones, approximately 81% found once. This chain connects TRBV7-9 to TRBJ2-7; 13 nucleotides match TRBD2. The source is a man aged 18 to 30 in good health and CMV-seronegative. The sample consisted of PBMCs. The CDR3 DNA is TGTGCCAGCAGTCCCGGGACTAGCGGGAACGAGCAGTACTTC. It specifies CASSPGTSGNEQYF.